This TCR beta chain was observed in a study of CD8 T cells in ankylosing spondylitis (dated by TCRdb to 2016 to 2017). Concerning the study at large: The study set out to find disease-linked TCR variants by profiling T cell receptor beta repertoires in ankylosing spondylitis patients and healthy donors. The whole study cohort included 95 to 130 healthy donors and 25 or so ankylosing spondylitis patients. Samples of peripheral blood were taken, and for ankylosing spondylitis patients, synovial fluid was collected as well.

The research as a whole found: Some motif variants were previously reported in synovial fluid and blood of reactive arthritis patients, suggesting common disease-initiation mechanisms. The disease-linked clones had a CD8+ phenotype and were found at relatively low frequencies in peripheral blood. Blood from ankylosing spondylitis patients appeared to be characterized by a TCR beta motif made up of several highly homologous amino acid variants. According to the report, matched synovial fluid samples from ankylosing spondylitis patients were significantly enriched for the disease-linked clones.

The CDR3 covers 15 residues, taking in both the cysteine and the phenylalanine. The sequence is cut down to CDR3 DNA, 45 bases in frame from base 1. Trimming costs V 6 bases and J 0 bases, and their ends lie 12 bases apart. The germline V gene (reference sequence) gives CDR1 as LNHDA and CDR2 as SQIVND. The data were produced on an Illumina HiSeq 2500. Quantitative 5'-RACE with molecular barcodes was the method used to prepare the TCR beta libraries. Processing in the source paper ran as follows. Disease-linked TCR variants were identified with a new computational method built on a probabilistic model of VDJ rearrangement. The public sequencing data were trimmed at Q25 with fastp and processed into clonotypes with MiXCR by TCRdb, which kept only in-frame beta chains. Entries are consolidated by CDR3 protein sequence, retaining the most common genes and DNA. TCRdb's processing, not the authors', yielded these V and J calls. The sample contains hundreds of thousands of distinct CDR3 sequences, roughly 12% of them found a single time. The ten most abundant clones make up about 0.49% of the sample.

With respect to this clonotype: Its binding antigen is unknown. Base qualities are not recorded, but no much larger clone differs from it by a single base.

Sample: blood, either unsorted or a sorted T cell fraction (not recorded which). The source of this sequence is a male donor with ankylosing spondylitis. The rearrangement joined TRBV19 to TRBJ1-5; the D region possibly corresponds to TRBD1 (5 bases align). The CDR3 reads as follows: CASRRQFPSNQPQHF. Read as DNA, the sequence is TGTGCCAGTAGGAGACAGTTCCCTAGCAATCAGCCCCAGCATTTT. Full variable domain (CDR3 extended with the reference TRBV19 and TRBJ1-5 proteins): DGGITQSPKYLFRKEGQNVTLSCEQNLNHDAMYWYRQDPGQGLRLIYYSQIVNDFQKGDIAEGYSVSREKKESFPLTVTSAQKNPTAFYLCASRRQFPSNQPQHFGDGTRLSIL.